The present T cell receptor beta chain was sequenced within a study of control samples from healthy donors and cancer patients (dated by TCRdb to the early 2020s). In its sample, this clone was seen a few times. Its antigen remains undetermined. No much larger clone is present one base from it, and per-base qualities are unavailable. The library was prepared using the immunoSEQ multiplex PCR assay. Held by TCRdb, this immuneACCESS table contains in-frame sequences only and omits some clones. Under half of the omission traces to an unresolved V gene where checked; the cause of the rest is unknown. The table for this sample lists over 100,000 clones; around nine tenths of them were counted only once. The ten largest clonotypes hold approximately 15% of the sample. Reading the germline V gene (reference sequence) gives CDR1 SGHAT and CDR2 FQDESV. V loses 1 base of germline sequence and J loses 0 bases, and the interval between the two ends is 9 bases. Counted from cysteine to phenylalanine, this CDR3 has 15 amino acids. The kept DNA is CDR3 alone, 45 bases in frame from the first base.

The sequencing input was blood. The source is a woman aged 45 to 65 in good health. The rearrangement joined TRBV11-1 to TRBJ1-1, with the D gene not clear enough to name. In nucleotides, the sequence is TGTGCCAGCAGCTTAGAGTCTCGCATGAACACTGAAGCTTTCTTT. This encodes CASSLESRMNTEAFF.